One and the same sample provided the 8 T cell receptor beta chains below, sequenced in a study of Ad26.COV2.S vaccination and SARS-CoV-2 variants. Treatment noted: about 20 received Ad26.COV2.S at low or high dose, single or two shots; about 5 received placebo; per-sample allocation not given. Specimens were obtained on day 63 following the first vaccine or placebo injection. Profiling relied on immunoSEQ multiplex PCR, and the TCRdb table lists in-frame clones only, not all of them. The sample records roughly 410,000 clones, around four fifths being singletons. The starting material was peripheral blood, obtained in a trial of Ad26.COV2.S vaccine versus placebo. These receptor sequences come from a person aged 18 to 65 who received the Ad26.COV2.S COVID-19 vaccine or a placebo.

V and J are TRBV6-6 and TRBJ1-1; no definite D call. CDR3 length: 11 amino acids. V was cut by 2 bases and J by 10 bases, with 8 bases left in between. From germline, CDR1 is MNHNY and CDR2 SVGAGI (reference sequence). Here the CDR3 reads CASSYRGGAFF. In DNA form, the CDR3 reads TGTGCCAGCAGTTACCGGGGTGGAGCTTTCTTT.

In DNA form, the CDR3 reads TGTGCCAGCAGCACGGGACTAGCGGGGATGGTAGAGACCCAGTACTTC. It is translated as CASSTGLAGMVETQYF. The J gene is TRBJ2-5, the V gene TRBV5-6; 13 bases agree with TRBD2. J was trimmed by 4 bases and V by 4 bases; bases with no gene match: 7. The CDR3 covers 16 residues. CDR1 is SGHDT, CDR2 YYEEEE, per germline.

The chain employs TRBV6-5 and TRBJ1-2, with unresolved D. The germline CDR1 and CDR2 sequences are MNHEY and SVGAGI. CDR3 size: 12 residues. With 8 bases removed from V and 4 bases from J, the gap between germline ends came to 11 bases. CDR3 coding DNA: TGTGCCAGCTCGGCAGGCCTCTATGGCTACACCTTC. It codes for CASSAGLYGYTF.

Only one count was recorded for this clone. The gene calls are TRBV4-2 and TRBJ1-1; D might be TRBD1 (5 bases). The CDR3 sequence is 13 residues long. V was cut by 3 bases and J by 9 bases, with 14 bases left in between. Germline CDR1 reads LGHNA; CDR2 reads YNFKEQ. The chain's CDR3 is CASSQGSRVQAFF. The CDR3 bases are TGTGCCAGCAGCCAGGGTTCCAGGGTACAAGCTTTCTTT.

This chain joins TRBV6-2 or TRBV6-3 and TRBJ2-7; D is unresolved. The length of the CDR3 is 14 residues. The germline gives CDR1 MNHEY, CDR2 SVGEGT. V was pared by 6 bases and J by 2 bases, with 14 bases between. CDR3 protein: CASSVPRPPYEQYF. The CDR3 DNA follows: TGTGCCAGCAGCGTACCTCGACCCCCCTACGAGCAGTACTTC.

The chain couples TRBV11-3 to TRBJ2-1, with a weak D call TRBD1 (6 bases). V was clipped by 5 bases and J by 8 bases, with 19 bases between them. Germline assignment: CDR1 SGHNT and CDR2 YENEEA. CDR3 length: 15 residues. CDR3 loop: CASSQRDIGDDEQFF. The CDR3 DNA reads TGTGCCAGCAGCCAAAGGGACATAGGAGACGATGAGCAGTTCTTC.

This clone was seen a few times. The V and J genes are TRBV7-9 and TRBJ2-7; D gene uncertain. The germline V gene encodes CDR1 SEHNR and CDR2 FQNEAQ (reference sequence). V was trimmed by 2 bases and J by 6 bases, leaving 5 bases between them. The CDR3 has 11 residues. In nucleotides, the CDR3 is TGTGCCAGCAGCTTATGGGGCGAGCAGTACTTC. Amino acids: CASSLWGEQYF.

This CDR3 reads CASSPEDLPYSPLHF. Here the CDR3 DNA reads TGTGCCAGCTCACCGGAGGATCTTCCCTATTCACCCCTCCACTTT. The genes are TRBV18 and TRBJ1-6; D gene uncertain. V lost 3 bases and J 8 bases, leaving 14 bases between the germline ends. Germline CDR1 KGHSH, CDR2 LQKENI. The CDR3 extends over 15 amino acids.